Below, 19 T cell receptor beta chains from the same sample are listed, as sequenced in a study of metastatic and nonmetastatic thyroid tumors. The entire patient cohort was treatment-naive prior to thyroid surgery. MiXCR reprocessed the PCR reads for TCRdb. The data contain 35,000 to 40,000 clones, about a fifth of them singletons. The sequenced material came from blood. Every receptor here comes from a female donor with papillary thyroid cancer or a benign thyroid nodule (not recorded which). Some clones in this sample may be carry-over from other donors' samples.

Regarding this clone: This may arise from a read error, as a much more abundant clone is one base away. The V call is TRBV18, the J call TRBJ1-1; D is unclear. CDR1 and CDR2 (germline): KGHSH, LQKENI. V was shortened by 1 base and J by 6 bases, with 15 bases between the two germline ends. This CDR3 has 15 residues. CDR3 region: CASSPRVGSRSEAFF. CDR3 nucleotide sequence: TGTGCCAGCTCACCACGGGTGGGGTCACGCTCTGAAGCTTTCTTT.

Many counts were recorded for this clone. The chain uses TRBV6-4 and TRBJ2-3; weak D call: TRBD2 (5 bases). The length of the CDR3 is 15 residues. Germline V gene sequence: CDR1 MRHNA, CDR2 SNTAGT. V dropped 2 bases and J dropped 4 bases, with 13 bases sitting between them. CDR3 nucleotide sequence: TGTGCCAGCAGTGACCCCCGTCCGAGGGCAGATACGCAGTATTTT. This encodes CASSDPRPRADTQYF.

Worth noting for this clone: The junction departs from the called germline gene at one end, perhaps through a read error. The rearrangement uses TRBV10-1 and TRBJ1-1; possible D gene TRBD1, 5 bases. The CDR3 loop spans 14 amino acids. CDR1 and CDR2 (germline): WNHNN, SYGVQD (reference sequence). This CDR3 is CASSEGGSSLSACF. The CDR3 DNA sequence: TGCGCCAGCAGTGAGGGGGGGTCCTCCCTGTCGGCTTGCTTT.

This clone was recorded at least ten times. This CDR3 is CANGAGCVNTEAFF. The CDR3 DNA reads TGTGCTAACGGGGCAGGGTGCGTGAACACTGAAGCTTTCTTT. The chain joins TRBV27 to TRBJ1-1, with D maybe TRBD1 (5 bases). CDR1 and CDR2 (germline): MNHEY, SMNVEV (reference sequence). The CDR3 covers 14 residues.

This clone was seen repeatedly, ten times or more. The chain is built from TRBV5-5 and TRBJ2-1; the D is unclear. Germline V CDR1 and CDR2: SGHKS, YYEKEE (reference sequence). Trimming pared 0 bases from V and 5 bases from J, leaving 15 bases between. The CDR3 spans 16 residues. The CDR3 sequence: CASSLGLRPQNNEQFF. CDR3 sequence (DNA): TGTGCCAGCAGCTTGGGCTTACGACCCCAGAACAATGAGCAGTTCTTC.

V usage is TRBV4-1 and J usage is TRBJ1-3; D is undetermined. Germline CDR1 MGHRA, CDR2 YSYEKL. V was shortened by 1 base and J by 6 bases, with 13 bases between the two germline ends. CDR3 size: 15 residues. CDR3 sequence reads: CASSQAPGYINTIYF. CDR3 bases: TGCGCCAGCAGCCAAGCACCAGGTTATATAAACACCATATATTTT.

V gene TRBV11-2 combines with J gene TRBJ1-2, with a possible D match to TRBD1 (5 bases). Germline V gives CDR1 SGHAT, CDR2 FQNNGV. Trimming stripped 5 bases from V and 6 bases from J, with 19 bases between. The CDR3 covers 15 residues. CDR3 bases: TGTGCCAGCAGCACTCACGGGGGTCTCAAGGATGGCTACACCTTC. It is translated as CASSTHGGLKDGYTF. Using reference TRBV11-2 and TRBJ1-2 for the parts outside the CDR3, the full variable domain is EAGVAQSPRYKIIEKRQSVAFWCNPISGHATLYWYQQILGQGPKLLIQFQNNGVVDDSQLPKDRFSAERLKGVDSTLKIQPAKLEDSAVYLCASSTHGGLKDGYTFGSGTRLTVV.

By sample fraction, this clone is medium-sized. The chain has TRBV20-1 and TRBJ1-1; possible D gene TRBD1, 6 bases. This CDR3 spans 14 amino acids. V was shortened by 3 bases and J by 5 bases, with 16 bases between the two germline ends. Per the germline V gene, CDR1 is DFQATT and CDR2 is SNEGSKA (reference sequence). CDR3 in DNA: TGCAGTGCTAGGGGTCAACAGGGTAAAACTGAAGCTTTCTTT. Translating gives CSARGQQGKTEAFF.

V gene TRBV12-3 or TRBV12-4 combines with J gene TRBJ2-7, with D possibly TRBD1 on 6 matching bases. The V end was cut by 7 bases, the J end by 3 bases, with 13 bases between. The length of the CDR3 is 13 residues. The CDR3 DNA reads TGTGCCAGCAAAGCAGGGGTCCACTACGAGCAGTACTTC. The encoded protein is CASKAGVHYEQYF.

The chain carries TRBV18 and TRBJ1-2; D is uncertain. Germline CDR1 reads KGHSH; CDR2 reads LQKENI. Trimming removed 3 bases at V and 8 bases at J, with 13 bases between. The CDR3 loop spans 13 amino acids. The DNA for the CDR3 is TGTGCCAGCTCACCCGAGAAGGGAAACGGCTACACCTTC. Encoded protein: CASSPEKGNGYTF.

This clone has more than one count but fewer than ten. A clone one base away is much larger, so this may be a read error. In DNA, the CDR3 is TGTGCCAGCAGCCAGATGGAGGGATCCTACGATCAGTACTTC. Its translation: CASSQMEGSYDQYF. This rearrangement joins TRBV3-1 to TRBJ2-7; possible D gene TRBD2, 6 bases. The CDR3 runs 14 residues. Germline lookup yields CDR1 LGHDT and CDR2 YNNKEL (reference sequence).

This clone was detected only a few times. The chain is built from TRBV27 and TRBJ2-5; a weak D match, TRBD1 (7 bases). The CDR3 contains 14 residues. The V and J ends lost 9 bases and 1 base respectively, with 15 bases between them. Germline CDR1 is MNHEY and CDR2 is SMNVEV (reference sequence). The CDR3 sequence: CASNPGGFQETQYF. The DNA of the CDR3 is TGTGCCAGTAATCCAGGGGGGTTCCAAGAGACCCAGTACTTC.

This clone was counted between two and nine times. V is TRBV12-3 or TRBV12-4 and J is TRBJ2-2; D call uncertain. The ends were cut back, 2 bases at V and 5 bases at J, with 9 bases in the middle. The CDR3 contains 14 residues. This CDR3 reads CASSLTWKTGELFF. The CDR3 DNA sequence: TGTGCCAGCAGTTTAACATGGAAAACCGGGGAGCTGTTTTTT.

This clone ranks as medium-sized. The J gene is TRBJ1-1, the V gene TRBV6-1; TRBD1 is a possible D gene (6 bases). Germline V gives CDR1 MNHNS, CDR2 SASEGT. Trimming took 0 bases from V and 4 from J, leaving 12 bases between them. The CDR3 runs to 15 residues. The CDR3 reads CASSEAAGEGTEAFF. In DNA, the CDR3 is TGTGCCAGCAGTGAAGCGGCAGGGGAGGGCACTGAAGCTTTCTTT.

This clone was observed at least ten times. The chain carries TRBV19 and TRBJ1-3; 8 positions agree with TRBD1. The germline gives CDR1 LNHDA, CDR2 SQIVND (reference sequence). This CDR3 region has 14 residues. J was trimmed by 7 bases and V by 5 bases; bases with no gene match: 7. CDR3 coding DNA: TGTGCCAGTAGTCAGGCAGGGGGCCGGAACACCATATATTTT. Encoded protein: CASSQAGGRNTIYF.

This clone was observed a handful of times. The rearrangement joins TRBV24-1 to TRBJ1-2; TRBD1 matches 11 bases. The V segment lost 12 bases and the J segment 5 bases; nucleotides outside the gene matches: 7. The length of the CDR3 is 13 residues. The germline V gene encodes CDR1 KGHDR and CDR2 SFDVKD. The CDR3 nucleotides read TGTGCCCCCTCCGGGACAGGGGGATATGGCTACACCTTC. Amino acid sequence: CAPSGTGGYGYTF.

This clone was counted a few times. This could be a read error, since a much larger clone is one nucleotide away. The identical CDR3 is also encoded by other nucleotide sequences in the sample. CDR3 sequence: CAGSLEWVDLGNEQFF. CDR3 nucleotides: TGTGCCGGCAGCTTAGAATGGGTTGATCTCGGCAATGAGCAGTTCTTC. V usage is TRBV11-2 and J usage is TRBJ2-1; D uncertain. CDR1 is SGHAT and CDR2 is FQNNGV in the germline V gene. The CDR3 length is 16 residues.

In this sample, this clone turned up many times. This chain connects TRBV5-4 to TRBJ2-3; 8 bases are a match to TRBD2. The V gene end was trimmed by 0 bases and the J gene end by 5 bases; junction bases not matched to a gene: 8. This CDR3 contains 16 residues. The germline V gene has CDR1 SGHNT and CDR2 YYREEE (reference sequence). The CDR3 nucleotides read TGTGCCAGCAGCTTGGGAGGTCCGGCGGGAGGAGATACGCAGTATTTT. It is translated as CASSLGGPAGGDTQYF.

As DNA, the CDR3 is TGTGCCAGCAGTTTAGGTAGGACTGCAGATACGCAGTATTTT. This translates into CASSLGRTADTQYF. This chain uses TRBV28 with TRBJ2-3; maybe TRBD2 (5 bases). Trimming removed 2 bases from V and 4 bases from J, with 10 bases in between. Germline V gene data show CDR1 as MDHEN and CDR2 as SYDVKM. The CDR3 length is 14 residues.